The 22 T cell receptor beta chains below were found in one sample sequenced in a study of cytomegalovirus exposure and HLA in healthy donors. PCR amplification relied on 60 Vbeta primers (plus 13 Jbeta primers). This table comes from immunoSEQ multiplex PCR, and its TCRdb copy is limited to in-frame clones, with some not included. The sample includes roughly 98,000 clones, roughly 81% seen only once; the top ten take approximately 1.3%. The sample consisted of PBMCs. The receptors shown here come from a man in his forties in good health and CMV-seronegative.

The chain recombines TRBV5-4 with TRBJ2-7; D gene uncertain. CDR1 and CDR2 from the germline V gene are SGHNT and YYREEE (reference sequence). V lost 1 base and J lost 0, with 8 bases in between. This CDR3 comprises 14 residues. Written as DNA, the CDR3 is TGTGCCAGCAGCTTGATGACACCCTCCTACGAGCAGTACTTC. Residues: CASSLMTPSYEQYF. Together with reference TRBV5-4 and TRBJ2-7, the CDR3 gives the full variable domain: ETGVTQSPTHLIKTRGQQVTLRCSSQSGHNTVSWYQQALGQGPQFIFQYYREEENGRGNFPPRFSGLQFPNYSSELNVNALELDDSALYLCASSLMTPSYEQYFGPGTRLTVT.

The chain recombines TRBV7-8 with TRBJ2-3, with TRBD1 matching 8 bases. CDR3 size: 16 residues. The trim removed 0 bases at V and 3 bases at J, leaving 5 bases unmatched. Germline CDR1 is SGHVS and CDR2 is FQNEAQ. The CDR3 region is CASSLAGRGRTDTQYF. In DNA, the CDR3 is TGTGCCAGCAGCTTAGCGGGCAGGGGGCGAACAGATACGCAGTATTTT.

This chain joins TRBV11-2 and TRBJ1-4; a possible D gene is TRBD1 (6 bases). CDR3 length: 16 amino acids. The ends were cut back, 3 bases at V and 7 bases at J, with 18 bases in the middle. The V gene's germline CDR1 is SGHAT and CDR2 FQNNGV. Here the CDR3 reads CASSFGIGGLGEKLFF. As DNA, the CDR3 is TGTGCCAGCAGCTTCGGAATAGGGGGTTTGGGTGAAAAACTGTTTTTT.

As DNA, the CDR3 is TGTGCCAGCTCACAGGGACAGTCCTACGAGCAGTACTTC. It is translated as CASSQGQSYEQYF. V gene TRBV18 combines with J gene TRBJ2-7, with TRBD1 matching over 7 bases. CDR1 is KGHSH, CDR2 LQKENI, per germline. J lost 1 base, V lost 4 bases, and 1 base had no gene match. There are 13 residues in the CDR3.

The rearrangement uses TRBV5-1 and TRBJ2-7; D possibly corresponds to TRBD2 (6 bases). V lost 3 bases and J 2 bases, leaving 12 bases between the germline ends. CDR3 size: 14 residues. From germline, CDR1 is SGHRS and CDR2 YFSETQ. CDR3 sequence: CASSSGLQTYEQYF. CDR3 coding DNA: TGCGCCAGCAGCTCGGGACTTCAAACCTACGAGCAGTACTTC.

The rearrangement links TRBV9 to TRBJ1-1; 7 nucleotides line up with TRBD1. The CDR3 spans 16 residues. The V and J ends lost 4 bases and 0 bases, in that order; junction bases with no gene match: 9. Germline V lookup: CDR1 SGDLS, CDR2 YYNGEE. CDR3 in amino acids: CASSIGTETMNTEAFF. Here the CDR3 DNA reads TGTGCCAGCAGCATCGGGACAGAGACTATGAACACTGAAGCTTTCTTT.

The chain combines TRBV5-4 with TRBJ2-2, with TRBD1 identical over 9 bases. The germline gives CDR1 SGHNT, CDR2 YYREEE (reference sequence). This CDR3 is built from 16 residues. Trimming cost V 4 bases and J 0 bases; bases outside gene matches: 4. In DNA, the CDR3 is TGTGCCAGCAGCCTGGGGGACAGGGCGAACACCGGGGAGCTGTTTTTT. Translated, it gives CASSLGDRANTGELFF. The complete variable domain, with remaining parts taken from reference TRBV5-4 and TRBJ2-2, reads ETGVTQSPTHLIKTRGQQVTLRCSSQSGHNTVSWYQQALGQGPQFIFQYYREEENGRGNFPPRFSGLQFPNYSSELNVNALELDDSALYLCASSLGDRANTGELFFGEGSRLTVL.

This rearrangement joins TRBV11-3 to TRBJ1-5; TRBD1 agrees at 7 bases. V was clipped by 7 bases and J by 4 bases; unmatched bases: 7. This CDR3 comprises 14 residues. Germline V gene lookup returns CDR1 SGHNT and CDR2 YENEEA. CDR3 in amino acids: CASTGTADNQPQHF. DNA for the CDR3: TGTGCCAGCACCGGGACAGCCGATAATCAGCCCCAGCATTTT.

The chain is built from TRBV2 and TRBJ2-7; 7 bases agree with TRBD1. Germline V gives CDR1 SNHLY, CDR2 FYNNEI. V was pared by 10 bases and J by 2 bases, with 8 bases of the junction left unmatched. The CDR3 consists of 13 residues. The CDR3 DNA sequence: TGTGCCACCCTCCGGGACAGTCCCTACGAGCAGTACTTC. This translates into CATLRDSPYEQYF.

The V and J genes are TRBV19 and TRBJ1-3; D remains ambiguous. Deletions cut 2 bases from V and 0 bases from J, with 8 bases between. Germline loops: CDR1 LNHDA, CDR2 SQIVND (reference sequence). The CDR3 spans 15 residues. The CDR3 loop is CASSIRRGSGNTIYF. The CDR3 DNA follows: TGTGCCAGTAGTATAAGGCGGGGCTCTGGAAACACCATATATTTT.

V is TRBV18 and J is TRBJ2-5; tentative D call: TRBD2 (6 bases). The CDR3 is 14 amino acids. Germline CDR1 and CDR2: KGHSH and LQKENI. The germline V and J ends were trimmed by 3 bases and 5 bases, with 13 bases remaining between them. CDR3 coding DNA: TGTGCCAGCTCACCCCGGGACGGAGGGGAGACCCAGTACTTC. This gives the protein CASSPRDGGETQYF.

In nucleotides, the CDR3 is TGTGCCAGCAGCCAACGGACAGCCCAGGATTCACCCCTCCACTTT. Translation gives CASSQRTAQDSPLHF. The chain combines TRBV4-2 with TRBJ1-6, with a weak D call TRBD1 (6 bases). The CDR3 length is 15 residues. From germline, CDR1 is LGHNA and CDR2 YNFKEQ. V was pared by 2 bases and J by 8 bases, with 13 bases between.

This clone was seen a handful of times. The chain carries TRBV5-1 and TRBJ1-2; 10 bases are shared with TRBD1. CDR3 size: 14 residues. V trimming: 1 base; J trimming: 8 bases; junction bases outside the gene matches: 5. Germline assignment: CDR1 SGHRS and CDR2 YFSETQ. CDR3 in DNA: TGCGCCAGCAGCTTGACGGCGACAGGGGGCGGCTACACCTTC. Protein sequence: CASSLTATGGGYTF.

The CDR3 here is CASSLGTLNTEAFF. The CDR3 region has the DNA TGCGCCAGCAGCTTGGGGACATTGAACACTGAAGCTTTCTTT. The chain combines TRBV5-1 with TRBJ1-1; possibly TRBD1 for D (5 bases). The CDR3 covers 14 residues. Between the trimmed V and J ends, which lost 0 bases and 0 bases, there was a span of 6 bases. The germline gives CDR1 SGHRS, CDR2 YFSETQ.

The chain has TRBV6-6 and TRBJ1-4; D is undetermined. The germline V gene has CDR1 MNHNY and CDR2 SVGAGI (reference sequence). The CDR3 has 13 amino acids. V was cut by 7 bases and J by 7 bases, with 13 bases left in between. The CDR3 sequence is CASKTAGTEKLFF. DNA for the CDR3: TGTGCCAGCAAGACGGCAGGCACTGAAAAACTGTTTTTT.

The chain uses TRBV30 and TRBJ1-2, with a weak D call TRBD1 (5 bases). The CDR3 runs 14 residues. V gave up 0 bases and J gave up 5 bases, with 13 bases separating them. Germline lookup yields CDR1 GTSNPN and CDR2 SVGIG (reference sequence). CDR3 sequence (DNA): TGTGCCTGGAGTGTAGGGAGGGGCCATTATGGCTACACCTTC. Encoded protein: CAWSVGRGHYGYTF.

The gene calls are TRBV5-4 and TRBJ2-5, with 11 bases aligning to TRBD1. V lost 1 base and J lost 2; bases outside the gene matches: 7. Germline V CDR1 and CDR2: SGHNT, YYREEE (reference sequence). This CDR3 comprises 17 residues. The CDR3 DNA reads as TGTGCCAGCAGCTTGTACGGCGGGACAGGGGGTCAAGAGACCCAGTACTTC. The encoded protein is CASSLYGGTGGQETQYF.

The rearrangement uses TRBV9 and TRBJ2-3; TRBD2 aligns across 9 bases. The CDR3 is 16 residues long. V lost 2 bases, J lost 1 base, and 5 bases stayed unmatched. Germline V lookup: CDR1 SGDLS, CDR2 YYNGEE. The CDR3 spells CASSVLSGGRTDTQYF. The CDR3 DNA reads as TGTGCCAGCAGCGTCCTTAGCGGGGGCCGCACAGATACGCAGTATTTT.

Comments on this clone: A read error may produce the germline difference seen at one junction end. The chain is built from TRBV7-2 and TRBJ2-1, with TRBD2 identical over 9 bases. The CDR3 contains 18 residues. In germline, CDR1 is SGHTA, CDR2 FQGNSA. CDR3 loop: CASSPWAQGGGAYNEQFF. In DNA, the CDR3 is TGTGCCAGCAGCCCTTGGGCCCAGGGCGGGGGGGCCTATAATGAGCAGTTCTTC.

This clone was observed a few times. The chain combines TRBV6-1 with TRBJ1-1; no reliable D call. The CDR3 runs 12 residues. V lost 1 base and J lost 8, with 8 bases in between. Germline values: CDR1 MNHNS, CDR2 SASEGT. The CDR3 loop reads CASSEVVAEAFF. CDR3 bases: TGTGCCAGCAGTGAAGTCGTGGCCGAAGCTTTCTTT.

This clone was detected only once. The chain couples TRBV7-5 to TRBJ2-2; the D segment call TRBD2 is taken from the table without a DNA check. TRBV7-5 is a documented pseudogene. CDR3 length: 14 amino acids. This chain's CDR3 is CVRSLVPGTGELFF. The CDR3 coding sequence is TGTGTCAGAAGCTTAGTTCCGGGCACCGGGGAGCTGTTTTTT.

This clone was seen once. As DNA, the CDR3 is TGTGCCAGCATGACCGGGACAGGAGGTAACTATGGCTACACCTTC. Protein sequence: CASMTGTGGNYGYTF. This chain uses TRBV2 with TRBJ1-2, with 8 nucleotides matching TRBD1. The CDR3 is 15 amino acids. The junction had 8 bases not matched to a gene; V was cut back by 7 bases and J by 1 base. Germline CDR1 and CDR2: SNHLY and FYNNEI.